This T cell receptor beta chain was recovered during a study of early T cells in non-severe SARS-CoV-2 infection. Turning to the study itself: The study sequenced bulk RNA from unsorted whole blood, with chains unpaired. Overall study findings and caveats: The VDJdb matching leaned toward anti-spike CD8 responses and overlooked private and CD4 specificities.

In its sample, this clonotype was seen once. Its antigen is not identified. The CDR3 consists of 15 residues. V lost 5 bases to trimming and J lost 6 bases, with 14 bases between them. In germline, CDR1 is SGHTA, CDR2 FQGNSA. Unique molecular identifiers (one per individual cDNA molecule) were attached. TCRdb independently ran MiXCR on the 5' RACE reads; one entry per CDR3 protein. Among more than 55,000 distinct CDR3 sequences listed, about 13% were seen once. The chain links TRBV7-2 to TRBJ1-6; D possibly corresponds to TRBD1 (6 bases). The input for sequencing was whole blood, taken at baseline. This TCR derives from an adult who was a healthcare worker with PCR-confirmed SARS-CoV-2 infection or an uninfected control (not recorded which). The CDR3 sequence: CASSPEDRSNSPLHF. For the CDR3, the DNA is TGTGCCAGCAGCCCCGAAGACAGGAGTAATTCACCCCTCCACTTT.